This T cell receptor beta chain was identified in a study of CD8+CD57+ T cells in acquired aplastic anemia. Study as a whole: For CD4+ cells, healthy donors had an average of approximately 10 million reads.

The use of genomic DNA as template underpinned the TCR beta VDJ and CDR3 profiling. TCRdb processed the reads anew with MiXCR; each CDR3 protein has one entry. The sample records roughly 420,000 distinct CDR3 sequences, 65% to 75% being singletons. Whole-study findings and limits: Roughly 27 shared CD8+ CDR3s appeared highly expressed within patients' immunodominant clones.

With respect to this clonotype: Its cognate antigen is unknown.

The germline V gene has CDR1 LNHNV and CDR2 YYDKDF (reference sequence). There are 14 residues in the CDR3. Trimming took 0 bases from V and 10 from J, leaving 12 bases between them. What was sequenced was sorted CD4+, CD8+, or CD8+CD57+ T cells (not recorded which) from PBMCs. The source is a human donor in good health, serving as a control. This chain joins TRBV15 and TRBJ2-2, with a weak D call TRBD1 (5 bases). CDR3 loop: CATSRDRGIEELFF. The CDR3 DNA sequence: TGTGCCACCAGCAGAGATAGGGGTATCGAGGAGCTGTTTTTT.